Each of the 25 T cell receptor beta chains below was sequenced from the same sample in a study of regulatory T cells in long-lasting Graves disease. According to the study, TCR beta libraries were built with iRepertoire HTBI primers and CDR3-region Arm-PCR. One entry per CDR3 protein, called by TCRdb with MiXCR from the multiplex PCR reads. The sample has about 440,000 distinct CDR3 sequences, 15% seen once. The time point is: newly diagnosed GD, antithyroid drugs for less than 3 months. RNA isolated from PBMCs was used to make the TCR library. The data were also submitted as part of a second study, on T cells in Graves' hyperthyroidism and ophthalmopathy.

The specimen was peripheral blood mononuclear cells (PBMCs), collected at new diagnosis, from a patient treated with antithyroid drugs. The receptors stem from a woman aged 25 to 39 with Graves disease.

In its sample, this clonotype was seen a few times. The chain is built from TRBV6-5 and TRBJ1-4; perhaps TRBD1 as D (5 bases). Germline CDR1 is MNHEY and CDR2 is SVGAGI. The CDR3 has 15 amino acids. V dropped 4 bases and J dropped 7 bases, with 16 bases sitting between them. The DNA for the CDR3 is TGTGCCAGCAGTTTGGGGTTGGGGGGGGGTGAAAAACTGTTTTTT. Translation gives CASSLGLGGGEKLFF.

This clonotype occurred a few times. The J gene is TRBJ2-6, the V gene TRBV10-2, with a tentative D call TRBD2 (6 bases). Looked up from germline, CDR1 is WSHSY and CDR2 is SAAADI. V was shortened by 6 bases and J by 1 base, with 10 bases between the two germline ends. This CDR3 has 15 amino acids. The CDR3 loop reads CASSGTQSGANVLTF. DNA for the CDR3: TGCGCCAGCAGCGGGACTCAATCTGGGGCCAACGTCCTGACTTTC.

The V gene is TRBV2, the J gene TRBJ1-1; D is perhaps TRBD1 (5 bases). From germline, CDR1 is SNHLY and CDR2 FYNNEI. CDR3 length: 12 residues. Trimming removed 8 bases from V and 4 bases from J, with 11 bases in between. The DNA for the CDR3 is TGTGCCAGCGTCCCAGGGACCACTGAAGCTTTCTTT. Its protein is CASVPGTTEAFF. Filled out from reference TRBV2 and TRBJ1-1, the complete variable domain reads EPEVTQTPSHQVTQMGQEVILRCVPISNHLYFYWYRQILGQKVEFLVSFYNNEISEKSEIFDDQFSVERPDGSNFTLKIRSTKLEDSAMYFCASVPGTTEAFFGQGTRLTVV.

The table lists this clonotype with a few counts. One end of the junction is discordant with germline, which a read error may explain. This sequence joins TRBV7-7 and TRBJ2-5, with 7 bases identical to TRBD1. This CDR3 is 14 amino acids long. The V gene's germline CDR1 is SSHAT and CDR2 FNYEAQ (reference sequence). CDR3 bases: TGTGCTAGCAGCTTAAGTACAGGGGAAGAGACCCAGTACTTC. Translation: CASSLSTGEETQYF.

CDR3 residues: CATSMDYSNQPQHF. In nucleotides, the CDR3 is TGTGCCACCAGTATGGATTATAGCAATCAGCCCCAGCATTTT. J is TRBJ1-5 and V is TRBV24-1; D call uncertain. The V end was cut by 6 bases, the J end by 0 bases, with 8 bases between. The V gene's germline CDR1 is KGHDR and CDR2 SFDVKD. CDR3 length equals 14 residues.

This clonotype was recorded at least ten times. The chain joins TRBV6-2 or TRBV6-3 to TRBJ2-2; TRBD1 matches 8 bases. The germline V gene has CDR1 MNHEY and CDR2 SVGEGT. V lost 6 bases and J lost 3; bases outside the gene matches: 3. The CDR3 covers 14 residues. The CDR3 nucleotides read TGTGCCAGCAGCAGGGGGCCTGACACCGGGGAGCTGTTTTTT. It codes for CASSRGPDTGELFF.

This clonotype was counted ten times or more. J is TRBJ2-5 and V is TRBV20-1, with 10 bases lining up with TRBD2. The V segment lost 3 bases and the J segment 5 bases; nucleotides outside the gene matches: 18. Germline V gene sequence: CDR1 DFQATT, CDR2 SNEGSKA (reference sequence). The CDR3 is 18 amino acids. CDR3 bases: TGCAGTGCTAGGAGTACAGAGGGAGCGGGAGGGCCCGGGGAGACCCAGTACTTC. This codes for CSARSTEGAGGPGETQYF.

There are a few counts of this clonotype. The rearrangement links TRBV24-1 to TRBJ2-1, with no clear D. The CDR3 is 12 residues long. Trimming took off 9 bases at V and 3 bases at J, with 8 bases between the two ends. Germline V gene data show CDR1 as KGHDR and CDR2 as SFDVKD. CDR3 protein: CATSTGYNEQFF. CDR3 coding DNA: TGTGCCACCTCTACGGGCTACAATGAGCAGTTCTTC.

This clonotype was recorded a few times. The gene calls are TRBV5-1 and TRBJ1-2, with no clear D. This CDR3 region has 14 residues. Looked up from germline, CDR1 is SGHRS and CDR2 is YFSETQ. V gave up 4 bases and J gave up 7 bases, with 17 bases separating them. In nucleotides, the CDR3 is TGCGCCAGCAGCAGGGAACTCTCGACGGGTGGCTACACCTTC. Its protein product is CASSRELSTGGYTF.

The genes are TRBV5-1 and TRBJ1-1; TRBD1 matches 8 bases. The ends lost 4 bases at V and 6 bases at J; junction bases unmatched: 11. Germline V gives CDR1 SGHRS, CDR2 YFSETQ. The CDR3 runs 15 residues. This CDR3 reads CASSTSGGALAEAFF. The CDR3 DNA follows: TGCGCCAGCAGCACTTCAGGGGGCGCGTTGGCTGAAGCTTTCTTT.

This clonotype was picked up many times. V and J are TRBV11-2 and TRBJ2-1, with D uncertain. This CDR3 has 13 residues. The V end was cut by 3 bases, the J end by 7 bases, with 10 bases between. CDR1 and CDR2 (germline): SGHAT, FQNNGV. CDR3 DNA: TGTGCCAGCAGCTTCCCCTCGCAAAATGAGCAGTTCTTC. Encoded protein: CASSFPSQNEQFF.

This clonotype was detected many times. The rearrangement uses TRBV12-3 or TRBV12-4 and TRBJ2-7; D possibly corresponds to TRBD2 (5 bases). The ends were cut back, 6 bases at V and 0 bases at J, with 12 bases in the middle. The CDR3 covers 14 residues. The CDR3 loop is CASSTGLGSYEQYF. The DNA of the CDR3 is TGTGCCAGCAGCACCGGACTGGGCTCCTACGAGCAGTACTTC.

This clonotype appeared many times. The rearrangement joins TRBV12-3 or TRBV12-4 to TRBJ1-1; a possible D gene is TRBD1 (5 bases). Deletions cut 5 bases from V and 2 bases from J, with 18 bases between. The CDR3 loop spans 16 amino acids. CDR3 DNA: TGTGCCAGCAGTACGTACCCGGGAGACAGAAACACTGAAGCTTTCTTT. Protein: CASSTYPGDRNTEAFF.

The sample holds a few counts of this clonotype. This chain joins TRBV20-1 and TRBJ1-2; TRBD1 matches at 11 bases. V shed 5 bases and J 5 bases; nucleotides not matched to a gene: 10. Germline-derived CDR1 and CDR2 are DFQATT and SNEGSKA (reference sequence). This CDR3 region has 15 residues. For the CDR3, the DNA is TGCAGTGCTTGGGAGGGGACAGGGGGGAGATATGGCTACACCTTC. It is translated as CSAWEGTGGRYGYTF.

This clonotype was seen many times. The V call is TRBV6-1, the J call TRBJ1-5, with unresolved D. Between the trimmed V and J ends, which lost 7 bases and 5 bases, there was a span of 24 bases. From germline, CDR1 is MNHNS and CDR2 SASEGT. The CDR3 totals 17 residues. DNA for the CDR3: TGTGCCAGCACTAGAAGCGCAGGTCTGTCCGTGGATCAGCCCCAGCATTTT. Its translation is CASTRSAGLSVDQPQHF.

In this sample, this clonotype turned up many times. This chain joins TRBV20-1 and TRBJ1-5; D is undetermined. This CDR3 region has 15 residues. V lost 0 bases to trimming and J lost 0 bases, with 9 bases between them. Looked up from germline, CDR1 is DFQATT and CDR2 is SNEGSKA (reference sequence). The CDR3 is CSARDGRFSNQPQHF. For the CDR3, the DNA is TGCAGTGCTAGAGATGGACGGTTTAGCAATCAGCCCCAGCATTTT.

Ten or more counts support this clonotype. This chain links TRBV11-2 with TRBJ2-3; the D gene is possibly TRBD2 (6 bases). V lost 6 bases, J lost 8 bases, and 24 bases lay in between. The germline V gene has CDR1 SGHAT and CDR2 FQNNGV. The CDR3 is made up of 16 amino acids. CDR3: CASSPSGADVIGTQYF. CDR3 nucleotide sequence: TGTGCCAGCAGTCCCTCGGGAGCGGATGTTATCGGTACGCAGTATTTT.

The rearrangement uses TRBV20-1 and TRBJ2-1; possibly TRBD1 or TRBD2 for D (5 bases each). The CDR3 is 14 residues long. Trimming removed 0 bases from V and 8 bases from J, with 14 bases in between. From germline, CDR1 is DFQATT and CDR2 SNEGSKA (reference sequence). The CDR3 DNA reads TGCAGTGCTAGAGACCGGGACCGGGTGTATGAGCAGTTCTTC. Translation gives CSARDRDRVYEQFF.

The CDR3: CASSLFRDNTEAFF. Here the CDR3 DNA reads TGTGCCAGCAGCTTGTTTAGGGACAACACTGAAGCTTTCTTT. V is TRBV5-8 and J is TRBJ1-1; possibly TRBD1 for D (5 bases). Germline V lookup: CDR1 SGHTS, CDR2 YDEGEE. V was trimmed by 1 base and J by 2 bases, leaving 9 bases between them. The CDR3 covers 14 residues.

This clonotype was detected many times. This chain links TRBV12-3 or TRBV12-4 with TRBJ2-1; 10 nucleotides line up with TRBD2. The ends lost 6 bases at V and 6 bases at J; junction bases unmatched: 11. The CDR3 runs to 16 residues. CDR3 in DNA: TGTGCCAGCAGCTTGGTGAGCGGGAGGGCCTTCAATGAGCAGTTCTTC. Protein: CASSLVSGRAFNEQFF.

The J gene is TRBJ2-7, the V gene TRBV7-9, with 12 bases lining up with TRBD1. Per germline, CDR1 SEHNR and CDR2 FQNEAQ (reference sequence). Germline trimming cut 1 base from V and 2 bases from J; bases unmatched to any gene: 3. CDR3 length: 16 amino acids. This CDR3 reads CASSLGGTGGTYEQYF. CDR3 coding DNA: TGTGCCAGCAGCTTAGGAGGGACAGGGGGCACCTACGAGCAGTACTTC.

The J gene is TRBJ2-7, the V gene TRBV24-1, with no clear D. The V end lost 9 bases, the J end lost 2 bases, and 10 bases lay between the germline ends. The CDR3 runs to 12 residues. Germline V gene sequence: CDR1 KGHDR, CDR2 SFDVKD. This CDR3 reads CATRTKAYEQYF. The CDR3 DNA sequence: TGTGCCACCCGGACCAAAGCCTACGAGCAGTACTTC.

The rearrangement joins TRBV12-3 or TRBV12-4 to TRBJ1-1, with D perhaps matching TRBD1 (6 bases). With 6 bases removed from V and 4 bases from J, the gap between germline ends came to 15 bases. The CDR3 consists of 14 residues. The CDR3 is CASSLRTVGTEAFF. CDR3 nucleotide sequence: TGTGCCAGCAGCCTAAGGACAGTAGGCACTGAAGCTTTCTTT.

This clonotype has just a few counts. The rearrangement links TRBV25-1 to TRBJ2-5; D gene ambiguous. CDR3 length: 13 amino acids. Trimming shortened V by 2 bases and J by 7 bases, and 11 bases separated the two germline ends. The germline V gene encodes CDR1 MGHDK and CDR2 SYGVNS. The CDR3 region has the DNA TGTGCCAGCAGTGAAGTGGGTACGGGGACCCAGTACTTC. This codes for CASSEVGTGTQYF.

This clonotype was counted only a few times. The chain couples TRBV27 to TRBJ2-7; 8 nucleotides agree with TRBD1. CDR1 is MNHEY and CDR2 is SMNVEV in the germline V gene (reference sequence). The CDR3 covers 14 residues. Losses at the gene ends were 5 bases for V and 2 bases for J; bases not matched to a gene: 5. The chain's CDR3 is CASSQTGGTYEQYF. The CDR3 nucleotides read TGTGCCAGCAGTCAAACAGGGGGAACCTACGAGCAGTACTTC.